These 18 T cell receptor beta chains came from one sample sequenced in a study of blood T cell repertoires in COVID-19. The protocol was immunoSEQ multiplex PCR, while the TCRdb copy is restricted to in-frame clones and leaves out a portion. The data show 40,000 or so clones, with 75% to 90% seen just once and about 4.1% held by the top ten. Sequenced sample: peripheral blood. The receptors originated from a man aged 55-75 years with acute or convalescent COVID-19.

The chain couples TRBV19 to TRBJ1-1; D perhaps matches TRBD1 (5 bases). Trimming took 10 bases from V and 11 from J, leaving 20 bases between them. The CDR3 length is 12 residues. Germline V CDR1 and CDR2: LNHDA, SQIVND (reference sequence). For the CDR3, the DNA is TGTGCCACCTCCGAGACAGCCAATCGGGCTTTCTTT. It translates to CATSETANRAFF. Full variable domain (missing parts from reference TRBV19 and TRBJ1-1): DGGITQSPKYLFRKEGQNVTLSCEQNLNHDAMYWYRQDPGQGLRLIYYSQIVNDFQKGDIAEGYSVSREKKESFPLTVTSAQKNPTAFYLCATSETANRAFFGQGTRLTVV.

This rearrangement joins TRBV19 to TRBJ2-5; the D gene is possibly TRBD2 (7 bases). Germline V lookup: CDR1 LNHDA, CDR2 SQIVND (reference sequence). V lost 3 bases and J 4 bases, leaving 18 bases between the germline ends. The CDR3 runs 16 residues. The CDR3: CASSIPGGRSGETQYF. The CDR3 region has the DNA TGTGCCAGTAGTATCCCGGGGGGCCGGTCGGGAGAGACCCAGTACTTC. Full variable domain (outside the CDR3, taken from reference TRBV19 and TRBJ2-5): DGGITQSPKYLFRKEGQNVTLSCEQNLNHDAMYWYRQDPGQGLRLIYYSQIVNDFQKGDIAEGYSVSREKKESFPLTVTSAQKNPTAFYLCASSIPGGRSGETQYFGPGTRLLVL.

The gene calls are TRBV7-9 and TRBJ1-1, with a possible D match to TRBD1 (6 bases). Trimming stripped 4 bases from V and 0 bases from J, with 12 bases between. The germline V gene encodes CDR1 SEHNR and CDR2 FQNEAQ (reference sequence). This CDR3 region has 15 residues. This CDR3 reads CASSSSRTVNTEAFF. CDR3 DNA sequence: TGTGCCAGCAGCTCTAGTAGGACAGTGAACACTGAAGCTTTCTTT.

This clone has a single count. The chain uses TRBV28 and TRBJ1-2; 7 nucleotides agree with TRBD1. Germline V gives CDR1 MDHEN, CDR2 SYDVKM. The CDR3 length is 13 residues. V lost 9 bases to trimming and J lost 8 bases; unmatched junction nucleotides: 12. CDR3 DNA: TGTGCCAGTCGGGACAGCGGAATAACCGGCTACACCTTC. Amino acids: CASRDSGITGYTF.

DNA of the CDR3: TGTGCCAGCAGCACCCGGACAGGGCCCCTGAGAAAACTGTTTTTT. Protein product: CASSTRTGPLRKLFF. The chain is built from TRBV13 and TRBJ1-4; 8 bases fit TRBD1. Germline CDR1 is PRHDT and CDR2 is FYEKMQ (reference sequence). V lost 5 bases, J lost 10 bases, and 12 bases stayed unmatched. The CDR3 is 15 residues long.

The genes are TRBV28 and TRBJ1-3, with D possibly being TRBD1 (5 bases). From germline, CDR1 is MDHEN and CDR2 SYDVKM. This CDR3 region has 15 residues. Trimming cost V 1 base and J 2 bases, with 9 bases left between them. The CDR3 DNA sequence: TGTGCCAGCAGTTTATACCGACAGACTGGAAACACCATATATTTT. Its protein is CASSLYRQTGNTIYF.

This chain connects TRBV18 to TRBJ2-6; D uncertain. The CDR3 is 16 residues long. The V and J ends lost 3 bases and 0 bases respectively, with 9 bases between them. Per the germline V gene, CDR1 is KGHSH and CDR2 is LQKENI. The CDR3 bases are TGTGCCAGCTCACCGGGCCTCAGCTCTGGGGCCAACGTCCTGACTTTC. It translates to CASSPGLSSGANVLTF.

V and J are TRBV5-1 and TRBJ2-1, with TRBD2 as a possible D gene (5 bases). CDR3 length: 14 amino acids. CDR1 and CDR2 from the germline V gene are SGHRS and YFSETQ. V dropped 4 bases and J dropped 6 bases, with 14 bases sitting between them. The CDR3 loop reads CASSLDSPGNEQFF. CDR3 bases: TGCGCCAGCAGCCTGGACTCCCCTGGCAATGAGCAGTTCTTC.

The chain is built from TRBV24-1 and TRBJ1-1; D is unclear. Germline V CDR1 and CDR2: KGHDR, SFDVKD. Trimming took 5 bases from V and 3 from J, leaving 15 bases between them. CDR3 length: 15 amino acids. The CDR3, as DNA: TGTGCCACCAGTGTTCGGGTCCGGAGCCACACTGAAGCTTTCTTT. Amino acids: CATSVRVRSHTEAFF.

The gene calls are TRBV6-1 and TRBJ2-3, with no clear D. V gave up 3 bases and J gave up 5 bases, with 9 bases separating them. The CDR3 has 13 residues. The germline CDR1 and CDR2 sequences are MNHNS and SASEGT. CDR3 protein: CASSESFRDTQYF. CDR3 bases: TGTGCCAGCAGTGAGTCCTTTCGAGATACGCAGTATTTT.

The chain couples TRBV19 to TRBJ2-7; 7 bases align to TRBD1. There are 14 residues in the CDR3. V lost 7 bases and J lost 0; bases outside the gene matches: 6. The germline V gene encodes CDR1 LNHDA and CDR2 SQIVND (reference sequence). In DNA, the CDR3 is TGTGCCAGTAAAGGCAGGGGGAGCTCCTACGAGCAGTACTTC. As protein: CASKGRGSSYEQYF.

The chain employs TRBV28 and TRBJ1-3; D possibly corresponds to TRBD1 (6 bases). Per the germline V gene, CDR1 is MDHEN and CDR2 is SYDVKM. The CDR3 runs to 16 residues. Trimming left V 5 bases short and J 2 bases short, with 16 bases between. CDR3 DNA sequence: TGTGCCAGCAGTGACCCTCGAGGGGGAACTGGAAACACCATATATTTT. This encodes CASSDPRGGTGNTIYF. Together with reference TRBV28 and TRBJ1-3, the CDR3 gives the full variable domain: DVKVTQSSRYLVKRTGEKVFLECVQDMDHENMFWYRQDPGLGLRLIYFSYDVKMKEKGDIPEGYSVSREKKERFSLILESASTNQTSMYLCASSDPRGGTGNTIYFGEGSWLTVV.

This clone was detected only once. The chain uses TRBV15 and TRBJ2-5, with D unresolved. CDR1 is LNHNV and CDR2 is YYDKDF in the germline V gene (reference sequence). Trimming removed 3 bases at V and 0 bases at J, with 5 bases between. CDR3 length: 13 residues. CDR3 protein: CATSSVYQETQYF. CDR3 in DNA: TGTGCCACCAGCAGCGTATACCAAGAGACCCAGTACTTC.

This CDR3 reads CAAATAGANVLTF. In DNA, the CDR3 is TGTGCCGCCGCTACCGCTGGGGCCAACGTCCTGACTTTC. The rearrangement uses TRBV12-3 or TRBV12-4 and TRBJ2-6; no reliable D call. Trimming stripped 11 bases from V and 2 bases from J, with 10 bases between. The CDR3 has 13 amino acids.

This sequence joins TRBV9 and TRBJ2-4; no definite D call. CDR1 is SGDLS, CDR2 YYNGEE, per germline. This CDR3 spans 14 amino acids. The V and J ends lost 4 bases and 0 bases respectively, with 8 bases between them. The CDR3 is CASSLPVAKNIQYF. As DNA, the CDR3 is TGTGCCAGCAGCCTTCCGGTAGCCAAAAACATTCAGTACTTC.

The rearrangement joins TRBV5-4 to TRBJ2-3, with 8 bases aligning to TRBD1. Germline-derived CDR1 and CDR2 are SGHNT and YYREEE (reference sequence). This CDR3 has 15 amino acids. V trimming: 4 bases; J trimming: 3 bases; junction bases outside the gene matches: 7. DNA of the CDR3: TGTGCCAGCAGCACAGGACAGGGACGGACAGATACGCAGTATTTT. Protein: CASSTGQGRTDTQYF.

This chain links TRBV4-1 with TRBJ1-2; no clear D. The CDR3 consists of 18 residues. Germline CDR1 and CDR2: MGHRA and YSYEKL. V dropped 4 bases and J dropped 0 bases, with 21 bases sitting between them. CDR3 residues: CASSPNRGVEVTNYGYTF. DNA for the CDR3: TGCGCCAGCAGCCCCAATAGAGGCGTCGAGGTGACTAACTATGGCTACACCTTC.

The chain joins TRBV7-9 to TRBJ1-4, with TRBD1 as a possible D gene (5 bases). Trimming stripped 1 base from V and 3 bases from J, with 9 bases between. CDR1 and CDR2 from the germline V gene are SEHNR and FQNEAQ (reference sequence). This CDR3 spans 15 amino acids. The CDR3 loop is CASSLGGASNEKLFF. The CDR3 coding sequence is TGTGCCAGCAGCTTAGGTGGGGCTTCTAATGAAAAACTGTTTTTT.